The rows below give T cell receptor beta chains drawn from one sample of a study of radiotherapy plus CTLA-4 blockade in lung cancer. The method was immunoSEQ multiplex PCR; TCRdb's version includes in-frame clones alone and lacks a portion of them. The sample consists of about 80,000 clones, 78% of them appearing once. The starting material was peripheral blood, obtained from a patient treated with radiotherapy plus ipilimumab. The receptors come from a human donor with non-small cell lung cancer whose response to radiotherapy plus ipilimumab could not be evaluated. Some clones in this sample may be carry-over from other donors' samples. The CDR3 runs from the conserved cysteine through the conserved F or W. A D gene is named only where the DNA matches it firmly. The size entry is marked missing in some rows and otherwise reads once, few, many or a size class.

j_call v_call clone_size d_call cdr3_aa cdr3_nt
TRBJ1-2 TRBV10-3 few TRBD1 CAISESTGQVGVHGYTF TGTGCCATCAGTGAGTCGACGGGACAGGTGGGGGTCCATGGCTACACCTTC
TRBJ2-2 TRBV7-2 . TRBD1 CASSTGQANTGELFF TGTGCCAGCAGCACGGGACAGGCGAACACCGGGGAGCTGTTTTTT
TRBJ2-2 TRBV4-2 . . CASSQGAYTGELFF TGTGCCAGCAGCCAAGGCGCGTACACCGGGGAGCTGTTTTTT
TRBJ2-1 TRBV2 . TRBD1 CASSDFGTGYNEQFF TGTGCCAGCAGTGATTTCGGGACAGGTTACAATGAGCAGTTCTTC
TRBJ2-1 TRBV7-9 once . CASSPEMDNEQFF TGTGCCAGCAGCCCCGAGATGGACAATGAGCAGTTCTTC
TRBJ2-7 TRBV11-2 . . CASSHTGSYEQYF TGTGCCAGCAGCCATACAGGGTCCTACGAGCAGTACTTC
TRBJ2-1 TRBV7-2 . TRBD2 CASSLQRGGGEQFF TGTGCCAGCAGCTTACAGCGGGGGGGCGGTGAGCAGTTCTTC
TRBJ1-6 TRBV2 . TRBD1 CASSDQVGTGRSYNSPLHF TGTGCCAGCAGTGATCAGGTCGGGACAGGCCGCTCCTATAATTCACCCCTCCACTTT
TRBJ2-3 TRBV4-1 . TRBD2 CASSPTGLAGGLLTDTQYF TGCGCCAGCAGCCCTACCGGACTAGCGGGGGGGCTACTCACAGATACGCAGTATTTT
TRBJ1-4 TRBV7-8 . TRBD1 CASSRHNRGLGNEKLFF TGTGCCAGCAGCCGCCACAACAGGGGGCTGGGTAATGAAAAACTGTTTTTT
TRBJ2-7 TRBV5-1 . TRBD1 CASGQGSKPNEQYF TGCGCCAGCGGACAGGGATCAAAGCCCAACGAGCAGTACTTC
TRBJ1-1 TRBV7-9 . TRBD1 CASSLVGDRGRRTEAFF TGTGCCAGCAGCTTAGTAGGCGACAGGGGGCGCCGAACTGAAGCTTTCTTT
TRBJ2-3 TRBV5-1 . . CASSPRGPASTDTQYF TGCGCCAGCAGCCCGCGGGGGCCAGCGAGCACAGATACGCAGTATTTT
TRBJ2-3 TRBV2 . TRBD2 CASSKLAGVKDTQYF TGTGCCAGCAGTAAGCTAGCGGGGGTCAAAGATACGCAGTATTTT
TRBJ2-7 TRBV5-1 . TRBD2 CASSRGTSGPYEQYF TGCGCCAGCAGCCGCGGGACTAGCGGGCCCTACGAGCAGTACTTC
TRBJ1-2 TRBV6-5 . TRBD1 CASSRQGNYGYTF TGTGCCAGCAGCCGACAGGGGAACTATGGCTACACCTTC
TRBJ2-1 TRBV5-4 . TRBD2 CASSLGLAGDNEQFF TGTGCCAGCAGCCTGGGACTAGCGGGGGACAATGAGCAGTTCTTC
TRBJ2-7 TRBV29-1 . TRBD1 CSAWGQGWDEQYF TGCAGCGCTTGGGGACAGGGATGGGACGAGCAGTACTTC
TRBJ2-1 TRBV6-1 once TRBD1 CASRAGGAYNEQFF TGTGCCAGCCGGGCAGGGGGAGCCTACAATGAGCAGTTCTTC
TRBJ2-5 TRBV7-3 once TRBD2 CASSFNAGGETQYF TGTGCCAGCAGCTTTAACGCGGGGGGAGAGACCCAGTACTTC
TRBJ1-3 TRBV4-1 few . CASSRADSFGNTIYF TGCGCCAGCAGCCGGGCCGACAGCTTCGGAAACACCATATATTTT
TRBJ1-6 TRBV6-5 . TRBD1 CASSYQYRGSTPLHF TGTGCCAGCAGTTACCAGTACAGGGGGTCGACACCCCTCCACTTT
TRBJ2-2 TRBV4-1 . . CASSQAGALNTGELFF TGCGCCAGCAGCCAAGCAGGGGCCTTGAACACCGGGGAGCTGTTTTTT
TRBJ1-5 TRBV6-5 . . CASSESTGNQPQHF TGTGCCAGCAGTGAATCAACAGGCAATCAGCCCCAGCATTTT
TRBJ2-2 TRBV28 . TRBD1 CASRGQGNTGELFF TGTGCCAGCCGTGGACAGGGGAACACCGGGGAGCTGTTTTTT
TRBJ1-5 TRBV28 . TRBD1 CASSSGQGYQPQHF TGTGCCAGCAGTTCCGGACAGGGATATCAGCCCCAGCATTTT
TRBJ2-5 TRBV15 . . CATSRFLQETQYF TGTGCCACCAGCAGATTTCTTCAAGAGACCCAGTACTTC
TRBJ1-2 TRBV4-3 . . CASSQAQTGSWDGYTF TGCGCCAGCAGCCAAGCACAGACCGGCTCGTGGGATGGCTACACCTTC
TRBJ2-5 TRBV19 . TRBD2 CASSSSGGEETQYF TGTGCCAGTTCTTCTAGCGGGGGGGAAGAGACCCAGTACTTC
TRBJ2-3 TRBV11-3 . TRBD1 CASSPGQRVTDTQYF TGTGCCAGCAGCCCGGGACAGAGGGTAACAGATACGCAGTATTTT
TRBJ2-5 TRBV7-7 few TRBD2 CASSRREGETQYF TGTGCTAGCAGTCGCCGGGAGGGTGAGACCCAGTACTTC
TRBJ2-2 TRBV7-2 once . CASSLAGGTGELFF TGTGCCAGCAGCTTAGCAGGGGGCACCGGGGAGCTGTTTTTT
TRBJ1-4 TRBV6-5 once TRBD1 CASSFIYRGLGEKLFF TGTGCCAGCAGTTTCATATACAGGGGGCTGGGCGAAAAACTGTTTTTT
TRBJ2-7 TRBV13 . TRBD1 CASSLTGGTYEQYF TGTGCCAGCAGCCTCACAGGGGGCACCTACGAGCAGTACTTC